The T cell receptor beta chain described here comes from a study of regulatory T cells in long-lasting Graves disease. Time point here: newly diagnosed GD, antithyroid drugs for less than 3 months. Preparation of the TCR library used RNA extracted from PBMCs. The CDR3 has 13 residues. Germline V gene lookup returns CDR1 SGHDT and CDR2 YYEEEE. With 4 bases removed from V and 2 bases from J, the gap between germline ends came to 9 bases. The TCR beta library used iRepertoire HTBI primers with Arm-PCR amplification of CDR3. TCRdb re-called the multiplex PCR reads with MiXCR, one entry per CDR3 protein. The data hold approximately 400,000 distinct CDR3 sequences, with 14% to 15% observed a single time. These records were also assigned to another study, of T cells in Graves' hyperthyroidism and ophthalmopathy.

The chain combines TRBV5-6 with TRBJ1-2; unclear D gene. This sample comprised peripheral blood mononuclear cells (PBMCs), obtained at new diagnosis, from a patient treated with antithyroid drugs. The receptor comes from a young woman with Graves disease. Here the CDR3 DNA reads TGTGCCAGCAGCCAGGAAGAGAACTATGGCTACACCTTC. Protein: CASSQEENYGYTF. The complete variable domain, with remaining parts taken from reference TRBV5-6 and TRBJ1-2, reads DAGVTQSPTHLIKTRGQQVTLRCSPKSGHDTVSWYQQALGQGPQFIFQYYEEEERQRGNFPDRFSGHQFPNYSSELNVNALLLGDSALYLCASSQEENYGYTFGSGTRLTVV.